Below are 27 T cell receptor beta chains sequenced from a single sample in a study of blood T cell repertoires in COVID-19. The assay was immunoSEQ multiplex PCR, and TCRdb's table has in-frame clones only and misses some. The profile shows approximately 220,000 clones, around 83% of them singletons. The specimen sequenced was peripheral blood. Receptors originate from a woman aged 50 to 60 with acute or convalescent COVID-19.

This clone occurred a few times. This chain uses TRBV30 with TRBJ1-1; tentatively, D is TRBD1 (5 bases). The germline V gene has CDR1 GTSNPN and CDR2 SVGIG (reference sequence). Deletions cut 0 bases from V and 6 bases from J, with 14 bases between. This CDR3 spans 14 amino acids. CDR3 residues: CAWSVPAGRAEAFF. The DNA for the CDR3 is TGTGCCTGGAGTGTACCCGCGGGGCGCGCTGAAGCTTTCTTT.

Only one count was recorded for this clone. This chain connects TRBV21-1 to TRBJ1-4. TRBV21-1 is classified as a pseudogene. This CDR3 spans 14 amino acids. The CDR3 sequence is CASTKGCGGEKLFF. The CDR3 DNA reads TGTGCCAGCACCAAGGGGTGCGGAGGTGAAAAACTGTTTTTT.

V and J are TRBV5-1 and TRBJ1-6; 9 nucleotides align to TRBD1. The CDR3 covers 17 residues. Trimming at V came to 1 base and at J to 7 bases, leaving 9 bases not matched to a gene. The germline gives CDR1 SGHRS, CDR2 YFSETQ. CDR3 protein: CASSLRPGQGPNSPLHF. The CDR3 DNA reads TGCGCCAGCAGCTTGAGACCCGGACAGGGGCCAAATTCACCCCTCCACTTT.

This chain uses TRBV30 with TRBJ1-5, with D possibly TRBD1 on 5 matching bases. V lost 2 bases and J 2 bases, leaving 16 bases between the germline ends. The V gene's germline CDR1 is GTSNPN and CDR2 SVGIG (reference sequence). The CDR3 contains 16 residues. CDR3 region: CAWSLPWGGGNQPQHF. DNA of the CDR3: TGTGCCTGGAGTCTACCTTGGGGAGGGGGCAATCAGCCCCAGCATTTT. The full variable domain, with the rest looked up from reference TRBV30 and TRBJ1-5, is SQTIHQWPATLVQPVGSPLSLECTVEGTSNPNLYWYRQAAGRGLQLLFYSVGIGQISSEVPQNLSASRPQDRQFILSSKKLLLSDSGFYLCAWSLPWGGGNQPQHFGDGTRLSIL.

The V gene is TRBV5-4, the J gene TRBJ2-5; TRBD1 matches at 7 bases. The CDR3 consists of 15 residues. J was trimmed by 2 bases and V by 4 bases; bases with no gene match: 8. Germline lookup yields CDR1 SGHNT and CDR2 YYREEE (reference sequence). CDR3 bases: TGTGCCAGCAGCGCAATGGGACAGTTACAAGAGACCCAGTACTTC. It encodes CASSAMGQLQETQYF.

This clone was seen a handful of times. The chain is built from TRBV7-2 and TRBJ2-1; possibly TRBD2 for D (5 bases). Trimming pared 2 bases from V and 0 bases from J, leaving 11 bases between. CDR1 SGHTA and CDR2 FQGNSA come from the germline V gene. The CDR3 is 16 residues long. DNA for the CDR3: TGTGCCAGCAGCTTATATAGGGAGAGCTCCTACAATGAGCAGTTCTTC. Protein sequence: CASSLYRESSYNEQFF.

A word on this clone: Within the sample, other DNA sequences also encode this same CDR3. The rearrangement uses TRBV12-3 or TRBV12-4 and TRBJ1-5; D is possibly TRBD1 (5 bases). The CDR3 runs to 12 residues. With 6 bases removed from V and 9 bases from J, the gap between germline ends came to 12 bases. CDR3 amino acids: CASSFSGGPQHF. The CDR3 bases are TGTGCCAGCAGCTTCTCGGGGGGGCCCCAGCATTTT.

The chain employs TRBV3-1 (or the pseudogene TRBV3-2) and TRBJ1-1; D is unclear. Per the germline V gene, CDR1 is LGHDT and CDR2 is YNNKEL (reference sequence). The CDR3 contains 13 residues. V was pared by 3 bases and J by 5 bases, with 10 bases between. The CDR3 spells CASSQGAMTEAFF. The CDR3 nucleotides read TGTGCCAGCAGCCAGGGAGCCATGACTGAAGCTTTCTTT.

The V gene is TRBV5-1, the J gene TRBJ2-2; weak D call: TRBD2 (6 bases). The V end lost 3 bases, the J end lost 5 bases, and 17 bases lay between the germline ends. The CDR3 extends over 16 amino acids. Germline CDR1 is SGHRS and CDR2 is YFSETQ. The CDR3 coding sequence is TGCGCCAGCAGCTCCCAGGACGGGAGCCGGACCGGGGAGCTGTTTTTT. Its protein product is CASSSQDGSRTGELFF.

J is TRBJ2-1 and V is TRBV20-1, with TRBD2 matching 8 bases. The germline V gene has CDR1 DFQATT and CDR2 SNEGSKA (reference sequence). The CDR3 sequence is 15 residues long. Unmatched junction bases numbered 5, after V lost 3 bases and J lost 1 base. The CDR3 DNA is TGCAGTGCTAGTGAAAGCGGGAGATCCTACAATGAGCAGTTCTTC. Residues: CSASESGRSYNEQFF.

The chain couples TRBV28 to TRBJ1-4; D gene ambiguous. CDR1 and CDR2 from the germline V gene are MDHEN and SYDVKM. The CDR3 has 14 residues. The V gene lost 7 bases and the J gene lost 6 bases, with 15 bases spanning the gap. The CDR3 DNA is TGTGCCAGCACCCTCACAGAGAGTGATGAAAAACTGTTTTTT. This codes for CASTLTESDEKLFF.

J is TRBJ2-1 and V is TRBV2, with D unclear. The V end was cut by 7 bases, the J end by 5 bases, with 9 bases between. Germline V gene sequence: CDR1 SNHLY, CDR2 FYNNEI. The CDR3 sequence is 12 residues long. CDR3 loop: CASIVRNNEQFF. The CDR3 coding sequence is TGTGCCAGCATCGTCCGTAACAATGAGCAGTTCTTC. Complete variable domain (other parts from reference TRBV2 and TRBJ2-1): EPEVTQTPSHQVTQMGQEVILRCVPISNHLYFYWYRQILGQKVEFLVSFYNNEISEKSEIFDDQFSVERPDGSNFTLKIRSTKLEDSAMYFCASIVRNNEQFFGPGTRLTVL.

The chain has TRBV20-1 and TRBJ1-2, with D uncertain. V lost 5 bases and J lost 10, with 11 bases in between. Per germline, CDR1 DFQATT and CDR2 SNEGSKA (reference sequence). The length of the CDR3 is 10 residues. DNA of the CDR3: TGCAGTGCTGAGAGGGATTACTACACCTTC. Translating gives CSAERDYYTF.

The chain joins TRBV6-5 to TRBJ2-7, with D tentatively TRBD1 (5 bases). With 2 bases removed from V and 3 bases from J, the gap between germline ends came to 14 bases. The germline V gene has CDR1 MNHEY and CDR2 SVGAGI. This CDR3 is built from 15 residues. CDR3 sequence (DNA): TGTGCCAGCAGTTACCTACAGGCCCCCAACTACGAGCAGTACTTC. Encoded protein: CASSYLQAPNYEQYF.

This chain joins TRBV5-6 and TRBJ1-3; 7 bases fit TRBD1. CDR3 length equals 17 residues. V shed 0 bases and J 3 bases; nucleotides not matched to a gene: 9. Germline CDR1 reads SGHDT; CDR2 reads YYEEEE. This chain's CDR3 is CASSLAGSAGGGNTIYF. As DNA, the CDR3 is TGTGCCAGCAGCTTGGCCGGGTCGGCAGGGGGTGGAAACACCATATATTTT.

The rearrangement links TRBV3-1 (or the pseudogene TRBV3-2) to TRBJ2-7; TRBD1 matches 7 bases. V shed 3 bases and J 0 bases; nucleotides not matched to a gene: 5. This CDR3 region has 15 residues. The germline V gene has CDR1 LGHDT and CDR2 YNNKEL (reference sequence). The DNA of the CDR3 is TGTGCCAGCAGCCATGACAGGGCGAGCTCCTACGAGCAGTACTTC. Translating it yields CASSHDRASSYEQYF.

The chain is built from TRBV11-3 and TRBJ2-1, with 13 nucleotides matching TRBD2. V lost 5 bases to trimming and J lost 8 bases; unmatched junction nucleotides: 3. Per the germline V gene, CDR1 is SGHNT and CDR2 is YENEEA. The CDR3 contains 14 residues. The CDR3 loop is CASSTSGRDDEQFF. For the CDR3, the DNA is TGTGCCAGCAGCACTAGCGGGAGGGACGATGAGCAGTTCTTC. The variable domain in full, completed from reference TRBV11-3 and TRBJ2-1, reads EAGVVQSPRYKIIEKKQPVAFWCNPISGHNTLYWYLQNLGQGPELLIRYENEEAVDDSQLPKDRFSAERLKGVDSTLKIQPAELGDSAVYLCASSTSGRDDEQFFGPGTRLTVL.

The chain employs TRBV4-1 and TRBJ2-4; 14 bases fit TRBD2. Trimming cost V 0 bases and J 0 bases; bases outside gene matches: 7. The germline V gene encodes CDR1 MGHRA and CDR2 YSYEKL. The CDR3 contains 20 residues. CDR3 sequence (DNA): TGCGCCAGCAGCCAAGATAGGTTCGGGACTAGCGGGAGAGCCAAAAACATTCAGTACTTC. This gives the protein CASSQDRFGTSGRAKNIQYF.

This clone was seen just once. The chain uses TRBV4-1 and TRBJ1-2; no reliable D call. V gave up 0 bases and J gave up 2 bases, with 7 bases separating them. Germline CDR1 is MGHRA and CDR2 is YSYEKL. This CDR3 region has 14 residues. The CDR3 bases are TGCGCCAGCAGCCAAGATTCCCGGAACTATGGCTACACCTTC. This sequence encodes CASSQDSRNYGYTF.

The rearrangement links TRBV29-1 to TRBJ2-7, with 8 bases matching TRBD2. This CDR3 is built from 19 residues. CDR1 and CDR2 from the germline V gene are SQVTM and ANQGSEA. The junction had 28 bases not matched to a gene; V was cut back by 8 bases and J by 4 bases. The CDR3 loop is CSSRGGPARGRAVLYEQYF. CDR3 sequence (DNA): TGCAGCTCTCGCGGGGGGCCAGCTCGGGGGCGGGCCGTCTTATACGAGCAGTACTTC.

The rearrangement links TRBV29-1 to TRBJ2-3; TRBD1 matches 10 bases. The CDR3 is 13 residues long. Trimming cost V 6 bases and J 2 bases; bases outside gene matches: 2. Looked up from germline, CDR1 is SQVTM and CDR2 is ANQGSEA. CDR3 in amino acids: CSVGQGYTDTQYF. The CDR3 region has the DNA TGCAGCGTGGGACAGGGGTACACAGATACGCAGTATTTT.

This sequence joins TRBV5-6 and TRBJ1-2; D possibly corresponds to TRBD1 (5 bases). V lost 5 bases and J lost 4, with 15 bases in between. The CDR3 is made up of 14 amino acids. Germline CDR1 and CDR2: SGHDT and YYEEEE. The CDR3 DNA reads TGTGCCAGCAGAGAGGCAGGGTTCCTCTATGGCTACACCTTC. This translates into CASREAGFLYGYTF.

The chain uses TRBV5-1 and TRBJ1-1; D gene unclear. V shed 1 base and J shed 5 bases, with 15 bases lying between them. This CDR3 region has 15 residues. Germline CDR1 reads SGHRS; CDR2 reads YFSETQ. Written as DNA, the CDR3 is TGCGCCAGCAGCTTGAGAGTCCGGGGTGATACTGAAGCTTTCTTT. Its translation is CASSLRVRGDTEAFF.

The chain recombines TRBV12-5 with TRBJ2-7, with TRBD2 matching over 9 bases. V gave up 2 bases and J gave up 3 bases; unmatched junction bases: 5. The CDR3 contains 15 residues. Per germline, CDR1 LGHNT and CDR2 FRNRAP. CDR3 sequence reads: CASGLTRLADYEQYF. CDR3 nucleotides: TGTGCTAGTGGTTTGACGCGACTAGCGGACTACGAGCAGTACTTC. Combining the CDR3 with reference TRBV12-5 and TRBJ2-7 gives the whole variable domain DARVTQTPRHKVTEMGQEVTMRCQPILGHNTVFWYRQTMMQGLELLAYFRNRAPLDDSGMPKDRFSAEMPDATLATLKIQPSEPRDSAVYFCASGLTRLADYEQYFGPGTRLTVT.

The chain recombines TRBV28 with TRBJ2-1; D perhaps matches TRBD2 (6 bases). The germline CDR1 and CDR2 sequences are MDHEN and SYDVKM. V lost 8 bases and J lost 7, with 18 bases in between. The CDR3 has 14 amino acids. The CDR3 region is CASLGAGSWNEQFF. The CDR3 nucleotides are TGTGCCAGCCTAGGGGCGGGATCTTGGAATGAGCAGTTCTTC.

This chain links TRBV2 with TRBJ2-5; 10 bases line up with TRBD2. The ends lost 7 bases at V and 5 bases at J; junction bases unmatched: 7. Per germline, CDR1 SNHLY and CDR2 FYNNEI. This CDR3 spans 14 amino acids. CDR3 residues: CASILLAGAETQYF. Written as DNA, the CDR3 is TGTGCCAGCATCCTCCTAGCGGGAGCGGAGACCCAGTACTTC. The whole variable domain, remainder taken from reference TRBV2 and TRBJ2-5, is EPEVTQTPSHQVTQMGQEVILRCVPISNHLYFYWYRQILGQKVEFLVSFYNNEISEKSEIFDDQFSVERPDGSNFTLKIRSTKLEDSAMYFCASILLAGAETQYFGPGTRLLVL.

This chain uses TRBV15 with TRBJ2-2; D call uncertain. V was shortened by 0 bases and J by 6 bases, with 5 bases between the two germline ends. Germline assignment: CDR1 LNHNV and CDR2 YYDKDF (reference sequence). The CDR3 runs 13 residues. This CDR3 is CATSRDSAGELFF. CDR3 sequence (DNA): TGTGCCACCAGCAGAGATTCTGCCGGGGAGCTGTTTTTT.